The clone carrying this T cell receptor (beta chain) occurred a few times. These data are taken from a study of technical replicates of blood from several donors. Some clones are missing from TCRdb's copy, which holds only in-frame ones; the method was immunoSEQ multiplex PCR. Among about 97,000 clones, about 96% were seen once, and the ten largest hold 0.36%. Trimming cost V 0 bases and J 4 bases; bases outside gene matches: 5. CDR3 length: 15 amino acids. The V gene's germline CDR1 is SGHRS and CDR2 YFSETQ. V gene TRBV5-1 combines with J gene TRBJ1-1, with 8 bases aligning to TRBD1. Material for sequencing was T cells isolated from PBMCs. This sequence originates from a human donor in good health. DNA for the CDR3: TGCGCCAGCAGCTTGGAAGGACAGGGTGCCACTGAAGCTTTCTTT. This codes for CASSLEGQGATEAFF.